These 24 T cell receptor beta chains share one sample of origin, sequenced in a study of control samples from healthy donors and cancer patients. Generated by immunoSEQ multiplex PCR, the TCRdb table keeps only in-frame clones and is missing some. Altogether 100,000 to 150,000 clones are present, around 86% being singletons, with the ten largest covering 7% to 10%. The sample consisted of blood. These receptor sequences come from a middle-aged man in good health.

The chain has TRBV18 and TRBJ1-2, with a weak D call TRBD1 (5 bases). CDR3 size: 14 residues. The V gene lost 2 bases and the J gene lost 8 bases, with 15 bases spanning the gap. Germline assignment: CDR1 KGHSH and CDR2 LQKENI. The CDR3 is CASSPYQGEAGYTF. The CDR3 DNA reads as TGTGCCAGCTCACCATACCAGGGAGAGGCGGGCTACACCTTC.

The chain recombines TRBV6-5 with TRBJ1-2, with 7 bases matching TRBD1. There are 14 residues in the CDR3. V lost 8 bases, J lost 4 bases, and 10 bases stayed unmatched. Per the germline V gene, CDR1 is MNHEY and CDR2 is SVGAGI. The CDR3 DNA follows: TGTGCCAGCGTTGGACAGGCCGGCGCCTATGGCTACACCTTC. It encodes CASVGQAGAYGYTF.

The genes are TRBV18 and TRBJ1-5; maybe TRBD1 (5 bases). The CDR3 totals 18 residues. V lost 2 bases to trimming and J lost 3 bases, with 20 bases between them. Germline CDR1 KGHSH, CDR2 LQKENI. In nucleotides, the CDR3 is TGTGCCAGCTCACCAATCTTTACGGGGGTGAGGGTCAATCAGCCCCAGCATTTT. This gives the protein CASSPIFTGVRVNQPQHF.

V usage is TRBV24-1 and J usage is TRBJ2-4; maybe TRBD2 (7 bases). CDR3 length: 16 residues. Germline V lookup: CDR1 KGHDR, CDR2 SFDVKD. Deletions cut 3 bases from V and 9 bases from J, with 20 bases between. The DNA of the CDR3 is TGTGCCACCAGTGATCCCCTAGAGGGAGGGGGAAGCATTCAGTACTTC. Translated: CATSDPLEGGGSIQYF.

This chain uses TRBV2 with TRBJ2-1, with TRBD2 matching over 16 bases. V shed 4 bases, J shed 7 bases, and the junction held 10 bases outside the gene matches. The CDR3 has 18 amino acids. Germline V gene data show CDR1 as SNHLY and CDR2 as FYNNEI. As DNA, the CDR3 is TGTGCCAGCAGTGGTTCGGGACTAGCGGGGGGGCCTGGAAATGAGCAGTTCTTC. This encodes CASSGSGLAGGPGNEQFF. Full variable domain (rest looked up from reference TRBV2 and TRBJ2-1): EPEVTQTPSHQVTQMGQEVILRCVPISNHLYFYWYRQILGQKVEFLVSFYNNEISEKSEIFDDQFSVERPDGSNFTLKIRSTKLEDSAMYFCASSGSGLAGGPGNEQFFGPGTRLTVL.

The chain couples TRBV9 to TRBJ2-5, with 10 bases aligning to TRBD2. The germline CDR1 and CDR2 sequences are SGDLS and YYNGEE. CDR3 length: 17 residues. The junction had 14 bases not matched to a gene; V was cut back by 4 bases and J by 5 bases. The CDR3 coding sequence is TGTGCCAGCAGCTCCTCTCCAGCGGGGGGGCGTCGGGAGACCCAGTACTTC. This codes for CASSSSPAGGRRETQYF.

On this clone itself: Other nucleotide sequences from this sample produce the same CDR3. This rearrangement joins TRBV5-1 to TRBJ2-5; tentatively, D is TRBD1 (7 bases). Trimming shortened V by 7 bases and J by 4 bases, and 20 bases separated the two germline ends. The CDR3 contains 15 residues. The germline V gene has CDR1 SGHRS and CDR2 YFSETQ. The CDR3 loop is CASCTSGGMVETQYF. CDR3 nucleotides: TGCGCCAGCTGCACTTCAGGGGGGATGGTAGAGACCCAGTACTTC.

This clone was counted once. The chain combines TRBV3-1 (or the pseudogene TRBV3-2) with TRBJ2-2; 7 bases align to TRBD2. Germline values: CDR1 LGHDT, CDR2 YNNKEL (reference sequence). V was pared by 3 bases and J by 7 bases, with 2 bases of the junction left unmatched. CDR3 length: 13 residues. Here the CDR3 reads CASSQGGVGELFF. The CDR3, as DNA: TGTGCCAGCAGCCAGGGGGGGGTCGGGGAGCTGTTTTTT.

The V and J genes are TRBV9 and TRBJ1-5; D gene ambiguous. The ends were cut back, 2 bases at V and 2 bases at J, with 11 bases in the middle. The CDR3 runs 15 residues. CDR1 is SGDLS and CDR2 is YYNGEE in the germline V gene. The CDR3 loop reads CASSVLDGGNQPQHF. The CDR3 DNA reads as TGTGCCAGCAGCGTTTTGGACGGGGGCAATCAGCCCCAGCATTTT. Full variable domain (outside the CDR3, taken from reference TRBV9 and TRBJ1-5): DSGVTQTPKHLITATGQRVTLRCSPRSGDLSVYWYQQSLDQGLQFLIQYYNGEERAKGNILERFSAQQFPDLHSELNLSSLELGDSALYFCASSVLDGGNQPQHFGDGTRLSIL.

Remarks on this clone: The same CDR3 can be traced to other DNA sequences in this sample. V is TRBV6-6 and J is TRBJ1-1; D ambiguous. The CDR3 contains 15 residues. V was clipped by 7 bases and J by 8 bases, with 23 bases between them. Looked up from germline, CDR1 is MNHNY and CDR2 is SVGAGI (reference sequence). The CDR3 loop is CASKGGDLWNAEAFF. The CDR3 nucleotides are TGTGCCAGCAAGGGTGGAGACCTCTGGAACGCCGAAGCTTTCTTT.

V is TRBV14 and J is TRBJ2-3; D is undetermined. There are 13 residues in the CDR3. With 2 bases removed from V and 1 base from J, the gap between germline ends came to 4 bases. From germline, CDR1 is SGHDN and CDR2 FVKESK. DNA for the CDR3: TGTGCCAGCAGCCAATTGCGCACAGATACGCAGTATTTT. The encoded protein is CASSQLRTDTQYF.

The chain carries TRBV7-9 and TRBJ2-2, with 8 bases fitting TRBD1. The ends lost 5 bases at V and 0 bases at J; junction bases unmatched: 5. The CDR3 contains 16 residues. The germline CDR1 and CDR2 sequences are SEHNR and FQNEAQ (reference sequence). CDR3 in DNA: TGTGCCAGCAGCCGCGGGACAGGCACGAACACCGGGGAGCTGTTTTTT. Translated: CASSRGTGTNTGELFF.

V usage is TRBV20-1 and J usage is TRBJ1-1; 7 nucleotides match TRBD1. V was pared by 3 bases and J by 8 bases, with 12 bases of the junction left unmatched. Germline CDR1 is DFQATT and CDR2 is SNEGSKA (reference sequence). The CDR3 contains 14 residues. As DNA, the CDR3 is TGCAGTGCTAGTACCCCCAGGGACAGCCAAGAAGCTTTCTTT. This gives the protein CSASTPRDSQEAFF.

The CDR3 loop reads CASSSGGLGYTGELFF. The CDR3 bases are TGTGCCAGCAGCTCAGGGGGCCTGGGGTACACCGGGGAGCTGTTTTTT. The chain recombines TRBV7-2 with TRBJ2-2, with 8 bases that match TRBD1. The CDR3 consists of 16 residues. Trimming took 4 bases from V and 3 from J; bases not matched to a gene: 7. Germline assignment: CDR1 SGHTA and CDR2 FQGNSA.

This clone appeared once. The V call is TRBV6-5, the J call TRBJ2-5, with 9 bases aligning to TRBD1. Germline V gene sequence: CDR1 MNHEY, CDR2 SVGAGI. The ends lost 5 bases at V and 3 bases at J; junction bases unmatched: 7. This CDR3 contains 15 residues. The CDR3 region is CASSPGQGREETQYF. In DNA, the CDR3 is TGTGCCAGCAGTCCAGGACAGGGGCGGGAAGAGACCCAGTACTTC.

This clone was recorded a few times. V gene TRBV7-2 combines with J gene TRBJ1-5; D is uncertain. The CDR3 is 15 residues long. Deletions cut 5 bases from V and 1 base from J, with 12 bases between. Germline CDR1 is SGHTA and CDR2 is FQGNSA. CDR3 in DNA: TGTGCCAGCAGCCGGGCGGGTTTGAGCAATCAGCCCCAGCATTTT. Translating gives CASSRAGLSNQPQHF. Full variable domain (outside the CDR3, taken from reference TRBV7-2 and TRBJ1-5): GAGVSQSPSNKVTEKGKDVELRCDPISGHTALYWYRQSLGQGLEFLIYFQGNSAPDKSGLPSDRFSAERTGGSVSTLTIQRTQQEDSAVYLCASSRAGLSNQPQHFGDGTRLSIL.

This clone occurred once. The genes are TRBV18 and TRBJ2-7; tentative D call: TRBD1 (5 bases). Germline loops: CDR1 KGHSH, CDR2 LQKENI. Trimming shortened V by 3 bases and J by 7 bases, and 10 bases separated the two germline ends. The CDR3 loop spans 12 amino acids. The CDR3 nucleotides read TGTGCCAGCTCACCCCAGGGTCGAGAGCAGTACTTC. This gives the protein CASSPQGREQYF.

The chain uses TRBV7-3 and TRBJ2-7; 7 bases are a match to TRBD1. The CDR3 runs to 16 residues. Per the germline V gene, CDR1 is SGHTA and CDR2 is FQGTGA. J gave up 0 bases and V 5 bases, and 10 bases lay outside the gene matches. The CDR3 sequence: CASSRQGGVGSYEQYF. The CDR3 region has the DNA TGTGCCAGCAGCAGACAGGGTGGGGTTGGCTCCTACGAGCAGTACTTC.

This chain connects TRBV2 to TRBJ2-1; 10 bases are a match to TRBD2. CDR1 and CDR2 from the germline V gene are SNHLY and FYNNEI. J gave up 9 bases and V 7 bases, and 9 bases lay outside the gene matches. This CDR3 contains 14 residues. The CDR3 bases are TGTGCCAGCAAGACCACTAGCGGGGCCGGTGAGCAGTTCTTC. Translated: CASKTTSGAGEQFF.

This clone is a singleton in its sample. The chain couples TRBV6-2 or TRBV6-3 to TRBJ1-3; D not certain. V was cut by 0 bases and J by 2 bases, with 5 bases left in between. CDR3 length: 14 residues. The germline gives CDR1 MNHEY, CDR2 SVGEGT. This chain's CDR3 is CASSYSATGNTIYF. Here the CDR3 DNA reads TGTGCCAGCAGTTACTCGGCTACTGGAAACACCATATATTTT.

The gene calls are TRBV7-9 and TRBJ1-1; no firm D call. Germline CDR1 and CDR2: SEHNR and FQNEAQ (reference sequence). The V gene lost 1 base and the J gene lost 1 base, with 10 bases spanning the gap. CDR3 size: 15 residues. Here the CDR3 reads CASSLEGSRNTEAFF. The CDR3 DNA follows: TGTGCCAGCAGCTTAGAGGGATCCCGGAACACTGAAGCTTTCTTT.

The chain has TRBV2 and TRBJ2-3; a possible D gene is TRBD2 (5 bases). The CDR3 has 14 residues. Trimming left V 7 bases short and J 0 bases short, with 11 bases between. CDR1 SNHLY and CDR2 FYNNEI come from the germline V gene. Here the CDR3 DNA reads TGTGCCAGCATTACGCGGGCTAGCACAGATACGCAGTATTTT. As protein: CASITRASTDTQYF.

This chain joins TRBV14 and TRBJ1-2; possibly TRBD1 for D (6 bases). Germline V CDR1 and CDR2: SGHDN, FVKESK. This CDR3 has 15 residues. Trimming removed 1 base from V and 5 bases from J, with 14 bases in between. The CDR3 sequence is CASSQGPGGYYGYTF. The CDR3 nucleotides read TGTGCCAGCAGCCAAGGGCCGGGGGGCTATTATGGCTACACCTTC.

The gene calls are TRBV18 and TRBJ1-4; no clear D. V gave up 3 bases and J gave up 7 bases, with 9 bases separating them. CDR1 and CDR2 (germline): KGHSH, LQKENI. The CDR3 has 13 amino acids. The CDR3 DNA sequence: TGTGCCAGCTCACCTGATTTGGGTGAAAAACTGTTTTTT. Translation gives CASSPDLGEKLFF.